This record looks at one T cell receptor (beta chain) sequence and its context. The antigen is unknown. The data belong to a study of regulatory T cells in long-lasting Graves disease. Findings and caveats of the study: Persistent disease showed a preference for TRBV28, TRBJ1-2 and TRBJ2-5.

With 6 bases removed from V and 3 bases from J, the gap between germline ends came to 15 bases. The CDR3 sequence is 13 residues long. The germline gives CDR1 DFQATT, CDR2 SNEGSKA (reference sequence). The sample's time point: persistent/refractory GD, antithyroid drugs over 5 years with positive TRAb. Making the TCR library involved RNA that had been extracted from PBMCs. Xi'an, China, was home to the endocrinology department that provided patients. Through Arm-PCR of CDR3 regions and iRepertoire HTBI primers, TCR beta libraries were built. MiXCR was run by TCRdb on the multiplex PCR reads, yielding one entry per CDR3 protein. The table has around 430,000 distinct CDR3 sequences, around a fifth seen once; the top ten hold less than 15%.

The material was peripheral blood mononuclear cells (PBMCs), obtained when the disease was refractory, from a patient treated with antithyroid drugs. This chain connects TRBV20-1 to TRBJ2-7; the D is unclear. The TCR originated in a female donor with Graves disease. CDR3 nucleotides: TGCAGTGCACTTAATCTTGAGCACTACGAGCAGTACTTC. Protein: CSALNLEHYEQYF.